A selection of T cell receptor beta chains follows, all from one sample in a study of human T cells and chemical hapten exposure. MiXCR, run by TCRdb on the RACE reads, gives a single entry per CDR3 protein. The sample carries over 85,000 distinct CDR3 sequences, approximately 10% recorded once. Specimen: whole blood. The receptors were gathered from a female donor in good health. Some clones in this sample may be carry-over from other donors' samples. Both conserved end residues are part of each CDR3. The D gene is left open where the match is weak. A clone size is listed for some rows: how often the clone was seen (once, few, many), or a class if it is expanded.

size: -; D: -; V: TRBV3-1; J: TRBJ2-5; CDR3: CASSQDLSGYGTQYF; DNA: TGTGCCAGCAGCCAAGATCTCTCCGGATACGGGACCCAGTACTTC
size: few; D: -; V: TRBV6-2/TRBV6-3; J: TRBJ2-1; CDR3: CASSPTGFNEQFF; DNA: TGTGCCAGCAGTCCTACAGGGTTCAATGAGCAGTTCTTC
size: -; D: TRBD2; V: TRBV27; J: TRBJ2-3; CDR3: CASRGGRDPSTDTQYF; DNA: TGTGCCAGCCGCGGGGGACGGGACCCTAGCACAGATACGCAGTATTTT
size: -; D: -; V: TRBV20-1; J: TRBJ2-3; CDR3: CSARDGGSNVDTQYF; DNA: TGCAGTGCTAGAGATGGGGGGTCCAACGTGGATACGCAGTATTTT
size: many; D: TRBD2; V: TRBV20-1; J: TRBJ2-7; CDR3: CSAITGTSGTVVYF; DNA: TGCAGTGCTATAACCGGGACTAGCGGGACAGTAGTGTACTTC
size: few; D: -; V: TRBV2; J: TRBJ1-1; CDR3: CASRVRTNTEAFF; DNA: TGTGCCAGCAGGGTCAGGACTAACACTGAAGCTTTCTTT
size: medium-sized; D: -; V: TRBV3-1; J: TRBJ2-3; CDR3: CASSQDTDTQYF; DNA: TGTGCCAGCAGCCAAGACACAGATACGCAGTATTTT
size: -; D: -; V: TRBV3-1; J: TRBJ1-5; CDR3: CASSQWVKPQHF; DNA: TGTGCCAGCAGCCAGTGGGTAAAGCCCCAGCATTTT
size: few; D: TRBD1; V: TRBV6-1; J: TRBJ2-7; CDR3: CAGGAGQGYEQYF; DNA: TGTGCCGGGGGGGCGGGACAGGGCTACGAGCAGTACTTC
size: many; D: -; V: TRBV12-3/TRBV12-4; J: TRBJ2-3; CDR3: CASSLGGDTQYF; DNA: TGTGCCAGCAGTTTAGGGGGAGATACGCAGTATTTT
size: few; D: -; V: TRBV2; J: TRBJ2-6; CDR3: CASSEAPGTGANVLTF; DNA: TGTGCCAGCAGTGAAGCCCCAGGGACTGGGGCCAACGTCCTGACTTTC
size: many; D: TRBD1; V: TRBV20-1; J: TRBJ1-4; CDR3: CSARGDRGRKGEKLFF; DNA: TGCAGTGCTAGAGGGGACAGGGGGCGGAAAGGAGAAAAACTGTTTTTT
size: -; D: -; V: TRBV28; J: TRBJ1-5; CDR3: CASMLGQGSNQPQHF; DNA: TGTGCCAGCATGTTGGGGCAGGGTAGCAATCAGCCCCAGCATTTT
size: many; D: -; V: TRBV29-1; J: TRBJ2-6; CDR3: CSVWTVDSGANVLTF; DNA: TGCAGCGTTTGGACGGTTGACTCTGGGGCCAACGTCCTGACTTTC
size: -; D: TRBD1; V: TRBV19; J: TRBJ1-2; CDR3: CASSIERTGPLF; DNA: TGTGCCAGTAGTATAGAAAGGACAGGACCACTATTC
size: few; D: -; V: TRBV15; J: TRBJ1-4; CDR3: CATSKDGPNEKLFF; DNA: TGTGCCACCAGCAAGGACGGCCCTAATGAAAAACTGTTTTTT
size: few; D: -; V: TRBV7-2; J: TRBJ2-2; CDR3: CASSLASGAGDPRKTGELFF; DNA: TGTGCCAGCAGCTTAGCGTCTGGGGCAGGGGACCCGCGTAAGACCGGGGAGCTGTTTTTT
size: many; D: -; V: TRBV15; J: TRBJ2-7; CDR3: CATSRERTAAYEQYF; DNA: TGTGCCACCAGCAGAGAAAGGACGGCTGCCTACGAGCAGTACTTC
size: few; D: -; V: TRBV28; J: TRBJ2-7; CDR3: CASRPPRGEQYF; DNA: TGTGCCAGCAGGCCCCCCCGGGGCGAGCAGTACTTC
size: few; D: TRBD1; V: TRBV5-1; J: TRBJ1-4; CDR3: CASSLVWGQEGEKLFF; DNA: TGCGCCAGCAGCTTGGTTTGGGGACAGGAAGGTGAAAAACTGTTTTTT
size: -; D: TRBD2; V: TRBV13; J: TRBJ2-3; CDR3: CASSSQGTSGSTDTQYF; DNA: TGTGCCAGCAGCTCGCAGGGGACTAGCGGGAGCACAGATACGCAGTATTTT
size: -; D: TRBD2; V: TRBV7-2; J: TRBJ2-2; CDR3: CASSGLAVRELFF; DNA: TGTGCCAGCAGCGGACTAGCCGTAAGGGAGCTGTTTTTT
size: many; D: TRBD2; V: TRBV7-7; J: TRBJ2-5; CDR3: CASSPRLAGGPETQYF; DNA: TGTGCTAGCAGCCCACGACTAGCGGGAGGGCCAGAGACCCAGTACTTC
size: -; D: TRBD2; V: TRBV20-1; J: TRBJ2-1; CDR3: CSARGRTSGRASYNEQFF; DNA: TGCAGTGCTAGAGGGCGGACTAGCGGGAGGGCTTCCTACAATGAGCAGTTCTTC
size: many; D: -; V: TRBV6-1; J: TRBJ1-5; CDR3: CASGRELNQPQHF; DNA: TGTGCCAGCGGACGGGAGCTCAATCAGCCCCAGCATTTT
size: -; D: -; V: TRBV7-9; J: TRBJ1-5; CDR3: CASSLNGQNNQPQHF; DNA: TGTGCCAGCAGCTTAAATGGGCAGAACAATCAGCCCCAGCATTTT
size: few; D: -; V: TRBV20-1; J: TRBJ1-1; CDR3: CSARDPRRRDDTEAFF; DNA: TGCAGTGCTAGAGATCCGCGACGCAGGGACGACACTGAAGCTTTCTTT
size: few; D: -; V: TRBV20-1; J: TRBJ2-6; CDR3: CSASPSSGANVLTF; DNA: TGCAGTGCTAGTCCTAGCTCTGGGGCCAACGTCCTGACTTTC
size: few; D: -; V: TRBV28; J: TRBJ2-1; CDR3: CASTPRSNEQFF; DNA: TGTGCCAGCACCCCTCGGTCGAATGAGCAGTTCTTC
size: -; D: -; V: TRBV4-3; J: TRBJ2-7; CDR3: CASSQDRRGAYEQYF; DNA: TGCGCCAGCAGCCAAGATCGAAGAGGGGCTTACGAGCAGTACTTC
size: few; D: -; V: TRBV5-4; J: TRBJ1-1; CDR3: CASSLASPNTEAFF; DNA: TGTGCCAGCAGCTTAGCGTCCCCAAACACTGAAGCTTTCTTT
size: -; D: -; V: TRBV4-2; J: TRBJ1-4; CDR3: CASSQSDGHEKLFF; DNA: TGTGCCAGCAGCCAGTCGGACGGTCATGAAAAACTGTTTTTT
size: -; D: TRBD1; V: TRBV6-5; J: TRBJ2-2; CDR3: CASSYQTGWAGELFF; DNA: TGTGCCAGCAGTTACCAGACAGGGTGGGCCGGGGAGCTGTTTTTT